Below, 14 T cell receptor beta chains from the same sample are listed, as sequenced in a study of Ad26.COV2.S vaccination and SARS-CoV-2 variants. Sample treatment: around 19 received Ad26.COV2.S at low or high dose, single or two shots; about 5 received placebo; per-sample allocation not given. Samples analyzed were those drawn on day 63 after the first vaccine or placebo injection. Profiling relied on immunoSEQ multiplex PCR, and the TCRdb table lists in-frame clones only, not all of them. The profile shows about 680,000 clones, 70% to 90% of them singletons. The sample in question was peripheral blood, obtained in a trial of Ad26.COV2.S vaccine versus placebo. The receptor source for this set is a person aged 18-60 years who received the Ad26.COV2.S COVID-19 vaccine or a placebo.

J is TRBJ2-3 and V is TRBV9, with 7 bases matching TRBD2. J gave up 2 bases and V 0 bases, and 6 bases lay outside the gene matches. This CDR3 contains 16 residues. CDR1 and CDR2 from the germline V gene are SGDLS and YYNGEE. DNA for the CDR3: TGTGCCAGCAGCGTAGGGGCTAGCGGTTACACAGATACGCAGTATTTT. Its protein is CASSVGASGYTDTQYF.

The rearrangement uses TRBV5-4 and TRBJ2-3; 10 bases agree with TRBD2. The J segment lost 4 bases and the V segment lost 0 bases, leaving 5 bases of the junction unmatched. CDR3 size: 16 residues. Germline V CDR1 and CDR2: SGHNT, YYREEE (reference sequence). The CDR3 is CASSLGASGRADTQYF. Written as DNA, the CDR3 is TGTGCCAGCAGCTTGGGGGCTAGCGGGAGAGCAGATACGCAGTATTTT. The entire variable domain, with the rest obtained from reference TRBV5-4 and TRBJ2-3, is as follows: ETGVTQSPTHLIKTRGQQVTLRCSSQSGHNTVSWYQQALGQGPQFIFQYYREEENGRGNFPPRFSGLQFPNYSSELNVNALELDDSALYLCASSLGASGRADTQYFGPGTRLTVL.

The V call is TRBV19, the J call TRBJ2-2, with 10 bases identical to TRBD2. The CDR3 consists of 15 residues. Germline V gene lookup returns CDR1 LNHDA and CDR2 SQIVND (reference sequence). V lost 5 bases to trimming and J lost 4 bases; unmatched junction nucleotides: 4. The CDR3 region has the DNA TGTGCCAGTAGTCCCGTAGCGGGGGGCACCGGGGAGCTGTTTTTT. This gives the protein CASSPVAGGTGELFF.

This clone was detected only a few times. The chain carries TRBV6-2 or TRBV6-3 and TRBJ2-1, with a possible D match to TRBD2 (6 bases). V gave up 2 bases and J gave up 8 bases, with 7 bases separating them. Per the germline V gene, CDR1 is MNHEY and CDR2 is SVGEGT. The CDR3 loop spans 12 amino acids. The CDR3 region is CASSYGGHEQFF. In DNA form, the CDR3 reads TGTGCCAGCAGTTACGGAGGGCATGAGCAGTTCTTC.

The chain recombines TRBV19 with TRBJ2-3; TRBD2 agrees at 12 bases. Germline assignment: CDR1 LNHDA and CDR2 SQIVND (reference sequence). The CDR3 is 16 amino acids. Unmatched junction bases numbered 1, after V lost 1 base and J lost 2 bases. The CDR3, as DNA: TGTGCCAGTAGTATAGGACTAGCGGGGGACACAGATACGCAGTATTTT. This gives the protein CASSIGLAGDTDTQYF.

This clone has only a few counts. This chain links TRBV6-5 with TRBJ1-2, with a tentative D call TRBD1 (5 bases). Per the germline V gene, CDR1 is MNHEY and CDR2 is SVGAGI. The CDR3 length is 15 residues. V was shortened by 2 bases and J by 4 bases, with 14 bases between the two germline ends. CDR3 in DNA: TGTGCCAGCAGTTACGCAGGGTTCTATGTCTATGGCTACACCTTC. Its protein product is CASSYAGFYVYGYTF.

V gene TRBV6-5 combines with J gene TRBJ1-1; no clear D. The CDR3 covers 16 residues. Germline loops: CDR1 MNHEY, CDR2 SVGAGI. With 2 bases removed from V and 6 bases from J, the gap between germline ends came to 19 bases. This chain's CDR3 is CASSYGGRAPGPEAFF. In DNA, the CDR3 is TGTGCCAGCAGTTACGGCGGTAGGGCCCCGGGCCCTGAAGCTTTCTTT.

This clone has a handful of counts. The gene calls are TRBV19 and TRBJ1-6; D gene uncertain. Germline V CDR1 and CDR2: LNHDA, SQIVND (reference sequence). V gave up 6 bases and J gave up 3 bases, with 3 bases separating them. The CDR3 length is 12 residues. CDR3 sequence reads: CASRGYNSPLHF. DNA for the CDR3: TGTGCCAGTAGGGGCTATAATTCACCCCTCCACTTT.

The chain has TRBV5-1 and TRBJ2-2, with D tentatively TRBD2 (6 bases). Germline CDR1 SGHRS, CDR2 YFSETQ. V lost 0 bases, J lost 2 bases, and 11 bases lay in between. This CDR3 contains 16 residues. CDR3 loop: CASSLAGGTNTGELFF. CDR3 bases: TGCGCCAGCAGCTTGGCCGGCGGGACTAACACCGGGGAGCTGTTTTTT. Drawing the rest from reference TRBV5-1 and TRBJ2-2, the complete variable domain is KAGVTQTPRYLIKTRGQQVTLSCSPISGHRSVSWYQQTPGQGLQFLFEYFSETQRNKGNFPGRFSGRQFSNSRSEMNVSTLELGDSALYLCASSLAGGTNTGELFFGEGSRLTVL.

The rearrangement joins TRBV11-2 to TRBJ2-7, with TRBD2 identical over 9 bases. Germline trimming cut 4 bases from V and 3 bases from J; bases unmatched to any gene: 4. The CDR3 loop spans 14 amino acids. Looked up from germline, CDR1 is SGHAT and CDR2 is FQNNGV. The CDR3 region is CASSYLAGSYEQYF. Here the CDR3 DNA reads TGTGCCAGCAGCTACCTAGCGGGAAGCTACGAGCAGTACTTC.

The chain employs TRBV7-9 and TRBJ2-1, with D unresolved. This CDR3 spans 15 amino acids. Germline V gives CDR1 SEHNR, CDR2 FQNEAQ (reference sequence). Trimming pared 4 bases from V and 0 bases from J, leaving 10 bases between. CDR3 loop: CASSYDMSSYNEQFF. The DNA for the CDR3 is TGTGCCAGCAGCTACGACATGAGCTCCTACAATGAGCAGTTCTTC.

The genes are TRBV5-6 and TRBJ1-2; no definite D call. Trimming pared 0 bases from V and 6 bases from J, leaving 9 bases between. From germline, CDR1 is SGHDT and CDR2 YYEEEE. The CDR3 extends over 13 amino acids. The CDR3 DNA follows: TGTGCCAGCAGCTTGGAAACAGCTCATGGCTACACCTTC. Amino acid sequence: CASSLETAHGYTF. Combining the CDR3 with reference TRBV5-6 and TRBJ1-2 gives the whole variable domain DAGVTQSPTHLIKTRGQQVTLRCSPKSGHDTVSWYQQALGQGPQFIFQYYEEEERQRGNFPDRFSGHQFPNYSSELNVNALLLGDSALYLCASSLETAHGYTFGSGTRLTVV.

The chain employs TRBV5-1 and TRBJ2-7; 8 bases are a match to TRBD1. The junction had 7 bases not matched to a gene; V was cut back by 0 bases and J by 5 bases. CDR3 size: 15 residues. The germline V gene encodes CDR1 SGHRS and CDR2 YFSETQ. The CDR3 DNA reads as TGCGCCAGCAGCTTGGGAGGACAGGGTGGAAACGAGCAGTACTTC. Translated: CASSLGGQGGNEQYF. The whole variable domain, filled in from reference TRBV5-1 and TRBJ2-7, reads KAGVTQTPRYLIKTRGQQVTLSCSPISGHRSVSWYQQTPGQGLQFLFEYFSETQRNKGNFPGRFSGRQFSNSRSEMNVSTLELGDSALYLCASSLGGQGGNEQYFGPGTRLTVT.

The chain joins TRBV24-1 to TRBJ2-3; 7 positions agree with TRBD2. CDR1 is KGHDR and CDR2 is SFDVKD in the germline V gene. The CDR3 is 19 amino acids. Germline trimming cut 5 bases from V and 0 bases from J; bases unmatched to any gene: 16. As DNA, the CDR3 is TGTGCCACCAGTGGGAGGGGCCTAGCGGCCGTGCCTAGCACAGATACGCAGTATTTT. Translating it yields CATSGRGLAAVPSTDTQYF.